Each of the 11 T cell receptor beta chains below was sequenced from the same sample in a study of cytomegalovirus exposure and HLA in healthy donors. Sequencing used immunoSEQ multiplex PCR; TCRdb keeps in-frame clones, though not all of them. The sample lists some 130,000 clones, 70% to 85% occurring once. What was sequenced was PBMCs. The receptor source for this set is a man in his thirties or forties in good health and CMV-seropositive.

This chain joins TRBV5-5 and TRBJ2-5; 11 nucleotides agree with TRBD2. CDR1 and CDR2 (germline): SGHKS, YYEKEE (reference sequence). This CDR3 region has 17 residues. V dropped 3 bases and J dropped 1; count of bases not matched to a gene: 8. As DNA, the CDR3 is TGTGCCAGCAGCTCTGGGACTAGCGGACCCACCCAAGAGACCCAGTACTTC. Its protein product is CASSSGTSGPTQETQYF.

This chain connects TRBV20-1 to TRBJ2-7; weak D call: TRBD2 (6 bases). V gave up 7 bases and J gave up 5 bases, with 12 bases separating them. The length of the CDR3 is 11 residues. The germline CDR1 and CDR2 sequences are DFQATT and SNEGSKA (reference sequence). The CDR3 region is CSGGTPDEQYF. The CDR3 DNA reads TGCAGTGGCGGGACCCCAGACGAGCAGTACTTC.

The gene calls are TRBV19 and TRBJ1-2; D unclear. V was trimmed by 6 bases and J by 2 bases, leaving 7 bases between them. CDR1 is LNHDA and CDR2 is SQIVND in the germline V gene (reference sequence). The CDR3 is made up of 12 amino acids. The CDR3 loop is CASRDTNYGYTF. CDR3 sequence (DNA): TGTGCCAGTAGAGACACCAACTATGGCTACACCTTC.

The chain joins TRBV19 to TRBJ1-2; D is possibly TRBD1 (5 bases). Trimming stripped 4 bases from V and 3 bases from J, with 18 bases between. The CDR3 is 16 residues long. Germline values: CDR1 LNHDA, CDR2 SQIVND (reference sequence). The CDR3 nucleotides are TGTGCCAGTAGTAGGCACCGGACACCGGGGGACTATGGCTACACCTTC. Protein: CASSRHRTPGDYGYTF.

The chain has TRBV5-6 and TRBJ2-5; 9 bases map to TRBD1. The V gene end was trimmed by 7 bases and the J gene end by 5 bases; junction bases not matched to a gene: 9. This CDR3 comprises 14 residues. Germline V lookup: CDR1 SGHDT, CDR2 YYEEEE. CDR3 in amino acids: CASAKGTGKETQYF. CDR3 DNA sequence: TGTGCCAGCGCAAAAGGGACAGGGAAGGAGACCCAGTACTTC.

Only one count was recorded for this clone. CDR3 in DNA: TGTGCCAGCAGCCCCCGGACAGGGGGCACTGAAGCTTTCTTT. As protein: CASSPRTGGTEAFF. This sequence joins TRBV4-2 and TRBJ1-1; TRBD1 agrees at 10 bases. V shed 4 bases, J shed 4 bases, and the junction held 3 bases outside the gene matches. Germline-derived CDR1 and CDR2 are LGHNA and YNFKEQ. There are 14 residues in the CDR3.

The chain couples TRBV19 to TRBJ2-7; 9 bases agree with TRBD2. Germline V gives CDR1 LNHDA, CDR2 SQIVND (reference sequence). This CDR3 comprises 18 residues. The junction had 15 bases not matched to a gene; V was cut back by 5 bases and J by 1 base. The CDR3 spells CASSPPQEAGGRSYEQYF. The CDR3 DNA follows: TGTGCCAGTAGTCCCCCCCAGGAAGCGGGGGGACGATCCTACGAGCAGTACTTC.

V and J are TRBV18 and TRBJ2-1, with a possible D match to TRBD2 (5 bases). Germline lookup yields CDR1 KGHSH and CDR2 LQKENI. V was cut by 3 bases and J by 9 bases, with 21 bases left in between. The CDR3 consists of 16 residues. The chain's CDR3 is CASSPLVGYREGEQFF. Here the CDR3 DNA reads TGTGCCAGCTCACCTCTAGTAGGCTACCGAGAGGGTGAGCAGTTCTTC.

This clone was found a few times. The rearrangement links TRBV10-3 to TRBJ2-7, with TRBD2 as a possible D gene (6 bases). The germline V gene encodes CDR1 ENHRY and CDR2 SYGVKD. The CDR3 is made up of 17 amino acids. The ends were cut back, 2 bases at V and 0 bases at J, with 17 bases in the middle. CDR3 sequence: CAISEGLGGRSSYEQYF. DNA for the CDR3: TGTGCCATCAGTGAGGGCCTCGGAGGGAGGAGCTCCTACGAGCAGTACTTC.

The chain carries TRBV10-3 and TRBJ2-7; a weak D match, TRBD2 (6 bases). Germline V gene lookup returns CDR1 ENHRY and CDR2 SYGVKD. CDR3 length: 13 residues. V dropped 6 bases and J dropped 3 bases, with 12 bases sitting between them. CDR3 amino acids: CAIRRPGGYEQYF. Here the CDR3 DNA reads TGTGCCATCAGACGCCCCGGGGGCTACGAGCAGTACTTC.

This chain links TRBV5-5 with TRBJ1-5; D gene unclear. Trimming shortened V by 0 bases and J by 0 bases, and 4 bases separated the two germline ends. CDR3 size: 14 residues. Germline values: CDR1 SGHKS, CDR2 YYEKEE (reference sequence). The CDR3 reads CASSLGHSNQPQHF. CDR3 coding DNA: TGTGCCAGCAGCTTGGGACATAGCAATCAGCCCCAGCATTTT.